This entry lists 24 T cell receptor beta chains sequenced from one sample in a study of blood T cells in healthy people across ages. Using a J-beta primer mix together with a sample-barcoded 5' primer, a second PCR was run for roughly 7 to 12 cycles. TCRdb passed the 5' RACE reads through MiXCR, listing each CDR3 protein once. The sample holds approximately 800,000 distinct CDR3 sequences, 46% seen once. The sequenced sample consisted of blood. The receptor set was obtained from a man older than 75 in good health.

The gene calls are TRBV7-2 and TRBJ2-3; maybe TRBD2 (5 bases). The CDR3 sequence is 16 residues long. The germline V gene has CDR1 SGHTA and CDR2 FQGNSA. V dropped 5 bases and J dropped 0 bases, with 15 bases sitting between them. The CDR3 loop reads CASSLRPGSSTDTQYF. The CDR3 nucleotides read TGTGCCAGCAGCCTTAGGCCGGGATCTAGCACAGATACGCAGTATTTT.

J is TRBJ1-1 and V is TRBV12-3 or TRBV12-4, with 9 bases aligning to TRBD1. The CDR3 has 16 residues. The ends lost 5 bases at V and 3 bases at J; junction bases unmatched: 10. CDR3 loop: CASSPGQGHRDTEAFF. Written as DNA, the CDR3 is TGTGCCAGCAGTCCGGGACAGGGCCATCGGGACACTGAAGCTTTCTTT.

This clonotype has just one count. The V and J genes are TRBV10-3 and TRBJ2-1; possible D gene TRBD1, 5 bases. The V gene lost 8 bases and the J gene lost 7 bases, with 12 bases spanning the gap. Germline V gives CDR1 ENHRY, CDR2 SYGVKD. The CDR3 is 12 residues long. The CDR3 DNA sequence: TGTGCCATCGGCCGACCAGGGAATGAGCAGTTCTTC. Its protein is CAIGRPGNEQFF.

With respect to this clonotype: The junction does not match germline at one end; this may be a read error. This rearrangement joins TRBV27 to TRBJ2-5; 7 nucleotides agree with TRBD1. Germline CDR1 and CDR2: MNHEY and SMNVEV (reference sequence). The CDR3 is made up of 14 amino acids. CDR3: CASSPRTGQEAQYF. The CDR3 DNA reads as TGTGCCAGCAGTCCGAGGACAGGTCAAGAGGCCCAGTACTTC.

Only one count was recorded for this clonotype. The chain combines TRBV29-1 with TRBJ2-5; D is possibly TRBD2 (5 bases). CDR1 is SQVTM and CDR2 is ANQGSEA in the germline V gene. This CDR3 has 15 amino acids. V lost 1 base and J lost 11, with 23 bases in between. CDR3 in amino acids: CSVEGRGPTNNEQYF. The CDR3 coding sequence is TGCAGCGTTGAAGGTCGAGGGCCAACTAACAATGAGCAGTACTTC.

The V and J genes are TRBV20-1 and TRBJ1-5; 8 nucleotides line up with TRBD1. After removal of 4 bases from V and 4 bases from J, the junction contained 9 bases not matched to a gene. CDR3 length: 15 residues. Germline V gene sequence: CDR1 DFQATT, CDR2 SNEGSKA (reference sequence). Written as DNA, the CDR3 is TGCAGTGCTACAGAGTTCCGGACAGGGAATCAGCCCCAGCATTTT. It yields the protein CSATEFRTGNQPQHF.

This chain connects TRBV20-1 to TRBJ1-1, with 9 bases matching TRBD1. Germline CDR1 is DFQATT and CDR2 is SNEGSKA (reference sequence). Trimming took 3 bases from V and 5 from J; bases not matched to a gene: 4. The CDR3 runs 13 residues. The CDR3 loop reads CSARRQGGTEAFF. The CDR3 DNA sequence: TGCAGTGCTAGGAGACAGGGGGGGACTGAAGCTTTCTTT.

This clonotype occurred many times. The rearrangement uses TRBV29-1 and TRBJ2-5; 8 bases align to TRBD1. With the DNA end fitting TRBJ2-7 better, the J assignment may be wrong. Germline-derived CDR1 and CDR2 are SQVTM and ANQGSEA. CDR3 length: 14 residues. CDR3 sequence reads: CSVEVGQGFDEQYF. The CDR3 DNA sequence: TGCAGCGTTGAAGTCGGACAGGGCTTCGACGAGCAGTACTTC.

In its sample, this clonotype was seen many times. J is TRBJ2-1 and V is TRBV7-2, with 11 nucleotides matching TRBD2. CDR3 length: 16 residues. V shed 3 bases, J shed 4 bases, and the junction held 5 bases outside the gene matches. CDR1 is SGHTA and CDR2 is FQGNSA in the germline V gene. The CDR3 region has the DNA TGTGCCAGCAGCTTCGCCGGGACTAGCGGATACAATGAGCAGTTCTTC. This encodes CASSFAGTSGYNEQFF.

The rearrangement joins TRBV12-3 or TRBV12-4 to TRBJ1-5, with a weak D call TRBD1 (6 bases). This CDR3 is built from 15 residues. V was clipped by 4 bases and J by 4 bases, with 14 bases between them. The CDR3 loop reads CASSSQGLSNQPQHF. CDR3 DNA: TGTGCCAGCAGTTCGCAGGGGTTGAGTAATCAGCCCCAGCATTTT.

This clonotype has only a few counts. The gene calls are TRBV20-1 and TRBJ2-5, with a tentative D call TRBD2 (6 bases). The V gene lost 0 bases and the J gene lost 11 bases, with 22 bases spanning the gap. The CDR3 runs to 15 residues. Germline loops: CDR1 DFQATT, CDR2 SNEGSKA (reference sequence). The CDR3 reads CSARDQGLAINEQYF. As DNA, the CDR3 is TGCAGTGCTAGAGATCAGGGCCTAGCGATCAATGAGCAGTACTTC.

This chain links TRBV6-5 with TRBJ1-4; 7 positions match TRBD1. This CDR3 has 13 amino acids. CDR1 and CDR2 (germline): MNHEY, SVGAGI. The junction had 7 bases not matched to a gene; V was cut back by 7 bases and J by 8 bases. CDR3 region: CASKATGIEKLFF. The CDR3 DNA sequence: TGTGCCAGCAAGGCGACAGGGATCGAAAAACTGTTTTTT.

This clonotype occurred a few times. The V call is TRBV12-5, the J call TRBJ2-7; 8 bases line up with TRBD2. The CDR3 extends over 16 amino acids. Germline CDR1 is LGHNT and CDR2 is FRNRAP. V shed 0 bases, J shed 6 bases, and the junction held 10 bases outside the gene matches. CDR3 region: CASGLVTTGTRFEQYF. The CDR3 coding sequence is TGTGCTAGTGGTTTGGTCACGACCGGGACTAGATTCGAGCAGTACTTC.

In this sample, this clonotype turned up a few times. The V and J genes are TRBV25-1 and TRBJ2-5; maybe TRBD1 (6 bases). CDR3 length: 15 amino acids. CDR1 and CDR2 from the germline V gene are MGHDK and SYGVNS. Trimming cost V 4 bases and J 0 bases, with 12 bases left between them. DNA of the CDR3: TGTGCCAGCAGTGCTTTCGGGACACACCAAGAGACCCAGTACTTC. Its protein product is CASSAFGTHQETQYF.

The chain carries TRBV20-1 and TRBJ2-5; tentative D call: TRBD1 (7 bases). V shed 5 bases and J shed 2 bases, with 18 bases lying between them. Germline CDR1 and CDR2: DFQATT and SNEGSKA (reference sequence). The CDR3 runs 15 residues. CDR3 DNA: TGCAGTGCTGGCCGGACCGGGGGACAGCAAGAGACCCAGTACTTC. This codes for CSAGRTGGQQETQYF.

This clonotype has more than one count but fewer than ten. The chain uses TRBV15 and TRBJ2-3; 11 bases are a match to TRBD2. The CDR3 spans 16 residues. Per the germline V gene, CDR1 is LNHNV and CDR2 is YYDKDF (reference sequence). Germline trimming cut 3 bases from V and 2 bases from J; bases unmatched to any gene: 4. CDR3 bases: TGTGCCACCAGCAGTAGACTAGCGGGACTCACAGATACGCAGTATTTT. As protein: CATSSRLAGLTDTQYF.

This chain links TRBV4-3 with TRBJ2-1, with 7 bases aligning to TRBD1. The CDR3 is made up of 15 amino acids. Losses at the gene ends were 0 bases for V and 1 base for J; bases not matched to a gene: 0. The germline V gene has CDR1 LGHNA and CDR2 YSLEER. This chain's CDR3 is CASSQEDRSYNEQFF. The CDR3 DNA reads TGCGCCAGCAGCCAAGAGGACAGGTCCTACAATGAGCAGTTCTTC.

The chain employs TRBV5-1 and TRBJ2-3; 10 bases map to TRBD1. TRBJ1-5 matches the DNA end more closely, so the J call is doubtful. The CDR3 consists of 15 residues. CDR1 and CDR2 (germline): SGHRS, YFSETQ. The CDR3 nucleotides are TGCGCCAGCAGCGCCGGGACAGGGGAAAATCAGCCCCAGCATTTT. This codes for CASSAGTGENQPQHF.

The chain employs TRBV20-1 and TRBJ2-4, with TRBD2 matching over 14 bases. TRBJ2-5 matches the DNA end more closely, so the J call is doubtful. This CDR3 has 19 amino acids. Germline V gene lookup returns CDR1 DFQATT and CDR2 SNEGSKA (reference sequence). In nucleotides, the CDR3 is TGCAGTGCTAGAGGGATTGGGAACAGGACTAGCGGGAGGCTAGAGACCCAGTACTTC. Amino acid sequence: CSARGIGNRTSGRLETQYF.

V and J are TRBV30 and TRBJ2-3, with D possibly TRBD1 on 6 matching bases. V was trimmed by 5 bases and J by 2 bases, leaving 20 bases between them. The CDR3 loop spans 16 amino acids. The germline V gene encodes CDR1 GTSNPN and CDR2 SVGIG (reference sequence). The CDR3 region is CAWRRAQQGYTDTQYF. CDR3 DNA sequence: TGTGCCTGGCGACGGGCCCAACAGGGATACACAGATACGCAGTATTTT.

This rearrangement joins TRBV20-1 to TRBJ1-1; 8 bases line up with TRBD1. V was pared by 5 bases and J by 7 bases, with 12 bases of the junction left unmatched. The CDR3 sequence is 14 residues long. Germline V CDR1 and CDR2: DFQATT, SNEGSKA (reference sequence). CDR3 sequence reads: CSAGKTGDPGEAFF. CDR3 nucleotides: TGCAGTGCTGGCAAGACAGGGGACCCCGGTGAAGCTTTCTTT.

This chain uses TRBV24-1 with TRBJ2-3; D is unclear. The germline V gene encodes CDR1 KGHDR and CDR2 SFDVKD. This CDR3 contains 16 residues. Trimming took 4 bases from V and 6 from J, leaving 19 bases between them. The CDR3 loop is CATSDPTYEFGDTQYF. CDR3 in DNA: TGTGCCACCAGTGACCCGACCTACGAGTTTGGTGATACGCAGTATTTT.

The chain uses TRBV9 and TRBJ2-5; 11 positions match TRBD1. Looked up from germline, CDR1 is SGDLS and CDR2 is YYNGEE. This CDR3 spans 15 amino acids. The ends lost 2 bases at V and 11 bases at J; junction bases unmatched: 11. The CDR3 bases are TGTGCCAGCAGCGTGGGGACAGGGGGAATTGGTGAGCAGTACTTC. This gives the protein CASSVGTGGIGEQYF.

This sequence joins TRBV5-1 and TRBJ2-3; possible D gene TRBD2, 6 bases. The CDR3 covers 16 residues. Germline CDR1 is SGHRS and CDR2 is YFSETQ. The ends were cut back, 7 bases at V and 5 bases at J, with 23 bases in the middle. CDR3 DNA: TGCGCCAGCTTAGCCGCGGGGACGGCGGAGGGAGATACGCAGTATTTT. Its protein is CASLAAGTAEGDTQYF.